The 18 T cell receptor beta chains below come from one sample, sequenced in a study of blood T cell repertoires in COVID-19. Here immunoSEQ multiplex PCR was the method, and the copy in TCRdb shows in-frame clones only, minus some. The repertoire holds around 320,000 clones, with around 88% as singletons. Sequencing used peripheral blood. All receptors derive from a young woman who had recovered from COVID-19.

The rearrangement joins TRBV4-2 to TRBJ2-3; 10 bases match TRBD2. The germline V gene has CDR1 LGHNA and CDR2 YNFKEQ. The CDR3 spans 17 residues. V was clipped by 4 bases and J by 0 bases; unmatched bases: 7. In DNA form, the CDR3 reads TGTGCCAGCAGCCCTGTAACTAGCGGGGCCAGCACAGATACGCAGTATTTT. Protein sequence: CASSPVTSGASTDTQYF.

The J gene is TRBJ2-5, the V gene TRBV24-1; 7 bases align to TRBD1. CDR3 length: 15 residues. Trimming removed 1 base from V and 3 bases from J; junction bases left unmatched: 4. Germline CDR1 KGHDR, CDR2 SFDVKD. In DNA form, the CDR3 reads TGTGCCACCAGTGATTTAGTACAGGGGAAAGAGACCCAGTACTTC. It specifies CATSDLVQGKETQYF.

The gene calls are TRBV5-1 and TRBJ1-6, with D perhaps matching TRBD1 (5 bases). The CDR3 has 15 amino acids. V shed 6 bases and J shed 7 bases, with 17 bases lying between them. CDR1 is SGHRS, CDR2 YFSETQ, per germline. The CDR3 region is CASTLDSPRNSPLHF. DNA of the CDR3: TGCGCCAGCACCCTAGACAGCCCAAGGAATTCACCCCTCCACTTT.

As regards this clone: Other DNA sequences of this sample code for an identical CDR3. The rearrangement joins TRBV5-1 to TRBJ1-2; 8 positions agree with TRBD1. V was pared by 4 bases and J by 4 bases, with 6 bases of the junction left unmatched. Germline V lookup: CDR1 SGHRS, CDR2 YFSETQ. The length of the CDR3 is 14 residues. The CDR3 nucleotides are TGCGCCAGCAGCCCCGGACAGGGTGGCTATGGCTACACCTTC. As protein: CASSPGQGGYGYTF. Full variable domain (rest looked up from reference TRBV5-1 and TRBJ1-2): KAGVTQTPRYLIKTRGQQVTLSCSPISGHRSVSWYQQTPGQGLQFLFEYFSETQRNKGNFPGRFSGRQFSNSRSEMNVSTLELGDSALYLCASSPGQGGYGYTFGSGTRLTVV.

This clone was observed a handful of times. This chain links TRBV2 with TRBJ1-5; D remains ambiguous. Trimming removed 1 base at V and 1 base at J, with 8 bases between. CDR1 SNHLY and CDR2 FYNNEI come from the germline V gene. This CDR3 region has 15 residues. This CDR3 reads CASSEDARSNQPQHF. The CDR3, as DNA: TGTGCCAGCAGTGAAGACGCTCGGAGCAATCAGCCCCAGCATTTT.

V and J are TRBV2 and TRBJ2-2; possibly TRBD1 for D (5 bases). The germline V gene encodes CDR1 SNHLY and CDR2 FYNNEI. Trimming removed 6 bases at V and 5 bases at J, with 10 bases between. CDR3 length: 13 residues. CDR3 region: CASRAQGTGELFF. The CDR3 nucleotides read TGTGCCAGCAGAGCTCAGGGAACCGGGGAGCTGTTTTTT.

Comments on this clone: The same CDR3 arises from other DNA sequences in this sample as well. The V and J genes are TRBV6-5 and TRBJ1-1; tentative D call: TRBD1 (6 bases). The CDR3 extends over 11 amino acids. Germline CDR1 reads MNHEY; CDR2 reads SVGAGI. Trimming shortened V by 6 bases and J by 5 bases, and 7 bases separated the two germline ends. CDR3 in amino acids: CASRQGTEAFF. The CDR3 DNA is TGTGCCAGCAGACAGGGTACTGAAGCTTTCTTT.

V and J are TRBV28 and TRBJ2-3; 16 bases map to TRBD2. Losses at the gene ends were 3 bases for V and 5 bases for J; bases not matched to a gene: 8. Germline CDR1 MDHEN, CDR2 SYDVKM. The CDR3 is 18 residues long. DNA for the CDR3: TGTGCCAGCAGTTTCTCGGGACTAGCGGGGGGGCAGAGAGATACGCAGTATTTT. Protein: CASSFSGLAGGQRDTQYF.

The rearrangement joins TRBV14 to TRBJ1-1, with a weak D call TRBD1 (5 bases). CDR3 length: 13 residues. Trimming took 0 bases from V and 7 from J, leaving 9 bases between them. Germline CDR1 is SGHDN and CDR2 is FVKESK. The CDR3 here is CASSQDTGVEAFF. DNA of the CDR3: TGTGCCAGCAGCCAAGATACGGGGGTTGAAGCTTTCTTT.

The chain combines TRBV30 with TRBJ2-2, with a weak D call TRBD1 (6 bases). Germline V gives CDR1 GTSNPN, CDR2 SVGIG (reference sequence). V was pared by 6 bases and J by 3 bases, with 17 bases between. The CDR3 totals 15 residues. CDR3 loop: CACTRQDRDTGELFF. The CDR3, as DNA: TGTGCCTGCACCCGACAGGATCGGGACACCGGGGAGCTGTTTTTT.

CDR3: CASSLGVAQPQHF. CDR3 coding DNA: TGTGCCAGCAGTCTAGGTGTCGCCCAGCCCCAGCATTTT. The V and J genes are TRBV2 and TRBJ1-5; D gene unclear. The CDR3 length is 13 residues. V was shortened by 5 bases and J by 7 bases, with 12 bases between the two germline ends. Looked up from germline, CDR1 is SNHLY and CDR2 is FYNNEI.

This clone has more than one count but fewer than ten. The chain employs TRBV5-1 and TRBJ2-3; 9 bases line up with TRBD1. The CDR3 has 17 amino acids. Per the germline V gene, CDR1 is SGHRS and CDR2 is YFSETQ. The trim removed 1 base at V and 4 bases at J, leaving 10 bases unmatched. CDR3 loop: CASSLRGQGGAADTQYF. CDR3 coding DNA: TGCGCCAGCAGCTTGAGGGGACAGGGTGGAGCGGCAGATACGCAGTATTTT.

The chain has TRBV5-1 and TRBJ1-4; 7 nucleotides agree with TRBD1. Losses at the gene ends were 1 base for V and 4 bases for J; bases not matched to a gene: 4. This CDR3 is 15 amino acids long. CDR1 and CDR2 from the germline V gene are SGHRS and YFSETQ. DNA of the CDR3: TGCGCCAGCAGCTTGCGGGGGACAGATAATGAAAAACTGTTTTTT. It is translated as CASSLRGTDNEKLFF.

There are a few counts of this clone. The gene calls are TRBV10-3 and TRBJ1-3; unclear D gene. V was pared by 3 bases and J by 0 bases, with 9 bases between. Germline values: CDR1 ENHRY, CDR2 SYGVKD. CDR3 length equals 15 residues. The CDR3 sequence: CAISDEARSGNTIYF. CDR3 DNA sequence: TGTGCCATCAGTGACGAGGCGCGCTCTGGAAACACCATATATTTT.

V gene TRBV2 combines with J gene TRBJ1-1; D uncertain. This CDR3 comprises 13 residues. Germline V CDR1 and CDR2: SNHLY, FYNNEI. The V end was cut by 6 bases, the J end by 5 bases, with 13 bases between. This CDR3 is CASRRFWRTEAFF. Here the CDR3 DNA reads TGTGCCAGCAGGAGATTCTGGCGGACTGAAGCTTTCTTT.

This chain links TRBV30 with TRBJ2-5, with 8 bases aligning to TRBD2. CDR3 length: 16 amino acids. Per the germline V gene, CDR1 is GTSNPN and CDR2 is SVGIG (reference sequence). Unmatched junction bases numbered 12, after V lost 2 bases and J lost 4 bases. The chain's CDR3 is CAWSTSGTRISETQYF. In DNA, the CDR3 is TGTGCCTGGAGTACCTCCGGGACTAGGATTTCAGAGACCCAGTACTTC.

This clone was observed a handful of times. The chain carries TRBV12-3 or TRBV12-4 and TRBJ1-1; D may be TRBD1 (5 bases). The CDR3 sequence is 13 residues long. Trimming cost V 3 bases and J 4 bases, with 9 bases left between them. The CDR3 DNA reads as TGTGCCAGCAGTTTGGGGCCAAGCACTGAAGCTTTCTTT. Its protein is CASSLGPSTEAFF.

CDR3 nucleotide sequence: TGTGCCAGCAGATCCGGTTGGGACATAACTAACTATGGCTACACCTTC. As protein: CASRSGWDITNYGYTF. V and J are TRBV27 and TRBJ1-2; the D gene is possibly TRBD1 (6 bases). The V and J ends lost 6 bases and 0 bases respectively, with 17 bases between them. From germline, CDR1 is MNHEY and CDR2 SMNVEV (reference sequence). The CDR3 contains 16 residues.